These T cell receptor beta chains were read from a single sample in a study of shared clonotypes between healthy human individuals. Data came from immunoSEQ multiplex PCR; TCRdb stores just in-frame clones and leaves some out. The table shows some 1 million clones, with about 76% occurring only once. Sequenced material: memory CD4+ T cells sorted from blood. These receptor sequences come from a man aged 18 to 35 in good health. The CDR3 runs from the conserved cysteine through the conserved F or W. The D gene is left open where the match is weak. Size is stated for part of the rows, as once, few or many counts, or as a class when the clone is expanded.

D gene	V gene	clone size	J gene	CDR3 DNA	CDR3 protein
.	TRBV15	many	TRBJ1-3	TGTGCCACCATGGGGGGAAGGGGAAACACCATATATTTT	CATMGGRGNTIYF
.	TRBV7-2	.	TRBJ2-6	TGTGCCAGCAGCTTCCCTGGGGGGGCCAACGTCCTGACTTTC	CASSFPGGANVLTF
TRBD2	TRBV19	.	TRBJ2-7	TGTGCCAGTAGTGGGACCGGGACTAGCGGGATTCGCGAGCAGTACTTC	CASSGTGTSGIREQYF
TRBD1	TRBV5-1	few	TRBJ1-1	TGCGCCAGCAGCCGGGGACAGACGAACACTGAAGCTTTCTTT	CASSRGQTNTEAFF
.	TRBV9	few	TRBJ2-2	TGTGCCAGCAGCGGAGGGAACGGATACACCGGGGAGCTGTTTTTT	CASSGGNGYTGELFF
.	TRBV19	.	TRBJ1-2	TGTGCCAGTAGTCCGTACAGGGCGGATGGCTACACCTTC	CASSPYRADGYTF
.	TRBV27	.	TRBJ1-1	TGTGCCAGCAGTTACCGGGCGAACACTGAAGCTTTCTTT	CASSYRANTEAFF
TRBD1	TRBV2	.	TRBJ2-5	TGTGCCAGCAGGGAGAGACAGGGAGCACAAGAGACCCAGTACTTC	CASRERQGAQETQYF
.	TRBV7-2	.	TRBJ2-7	TGTGCCAGCAGCCGCCCCGGACAGACCTACGAGCAGTACTTC	CASSRPGQTYEQYF
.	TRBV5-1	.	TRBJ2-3	TGCGCCAGCAGCTTGTCTCAGGGCCAGGGTACGCAGTATTTT	CASSLSQGQGTQYF
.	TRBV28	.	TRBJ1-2	TGTGCCAGCACTCGCTCTAACTATGGCTACACCTTC	CASTRSNYGYTF
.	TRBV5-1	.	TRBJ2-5	TGCGCCAGCGCGGTCGGTAGCGGCCTCCAAGAGACCCAGTACTTC	CASAVGSGLQETQYF
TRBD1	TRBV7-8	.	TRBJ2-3	TGTGCCAGCAGCCCGAGACAGGGGGGGGCAGATACGCAGTATTTT	CASSPRQGGADTQYF
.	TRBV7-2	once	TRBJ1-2	TGTGCCAGCAGCTTATTGGGCAGGACCTATGGCTACACCTTC	CASSLLGRTYGYTF
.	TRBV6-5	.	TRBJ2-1	TGTGCCAGCACCCGTAAGTCAGGGATAAATGAGCAGTTCTTC	CASTRKSGINEQFF
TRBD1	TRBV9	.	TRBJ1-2	TGTGCCAGCACCGGACAGGGCCACACCTATGGCTACACCTTC	CASTGQGHTYGYTF
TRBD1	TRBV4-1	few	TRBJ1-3	TGCGCCAGCAGCCAGAATGACAGGGCTGGAAACACCATATATTTT	CASSQNDRAGNTIYF
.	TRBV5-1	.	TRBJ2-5	TGCGCCAGCAGTGAACAGTGGTTGGAGACCCAGTACTTC	CASSEQWLETQYF
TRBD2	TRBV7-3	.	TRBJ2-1	TGTGCCAGCAGCCGCGACAGCGGGGGGGCCGGCGAGCAGTTCTTC	CASSRDSGGAGEQFF
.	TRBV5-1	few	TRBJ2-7	TGCGCCAGCAGCCCCCTCCGGGAGACCTACGAGCAGTACTTC	CASSPLRETYEQYF
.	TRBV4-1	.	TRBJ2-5	TGCGCCAGCAGTCAGGGCCAGGGCAAAACCCGCGGAGAGACCCAGTACTTC	CASSQGQGKTRGETQYF
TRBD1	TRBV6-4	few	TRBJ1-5	TGTGCCAGCAGGAACCGGGACAGGGTACAGCCCCAGCATTTT	CASRNRDRVQPQHF
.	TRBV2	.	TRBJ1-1	TGTGCCAGCAGTATGTTTGTAGAGAACACTGAAGCTTTCTTT	CASSMFVENTEAFF
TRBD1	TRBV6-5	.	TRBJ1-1	TGTGCCAGTTTGGGGGGACAGCGGAACACTGAAGCTTTCTTT	CASLGGQRNTEAFF
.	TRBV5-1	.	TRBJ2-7	TGCGCCAGCAGCTTGGAGGCAGGGTACTCGGGGGAGCAGTACTTC	CASSLEAGYSGEQYF
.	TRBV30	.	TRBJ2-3	TGTGCCTGGAGTCACTACACAGATACGCAGTATTTT	CAWSHYTDTQYF
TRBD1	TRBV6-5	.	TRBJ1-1	TGTGCCAGCAGTTACTCGCGACAGGGTATGAACACTGAAGCTTTCTTT	CASSYSRQGMNTEAFF
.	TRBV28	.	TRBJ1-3	TGTGCCAGCACCATGCTGCGGGGCATTGGAAACACCATATATTTT	CASTMLRGIGNTIYF
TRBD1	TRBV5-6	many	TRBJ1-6	TGTGCCAGCAGCGTAGCCGGGACAGGGGGATATTCACCCCTCCACTTT	CASSVAGTGGYSPLHF
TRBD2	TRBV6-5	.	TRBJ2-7	TGTGCCAGCCAGACGCGGGGGTCTGCCTACGAGCAGTACTTC	CASQTRGSAYEQYF
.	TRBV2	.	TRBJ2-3	TGTGCCAGCAGAGAGGTGGCAGATACGCAGTATTTT	CASREVADTQYF
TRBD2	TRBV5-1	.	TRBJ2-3	TGCGCCAGCAGCTCCGGACTAGCGAGCGCTAGCACAGATACGCAGTATTTT	CASSSGLASASTDTQYF
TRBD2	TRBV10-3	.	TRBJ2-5	TGTGCCATCGGGACTAGCGGAGCCCAGGAGACCCAGTACTTC	CAIGTSGAQETQYF
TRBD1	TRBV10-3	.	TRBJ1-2	TGTGCCATGGCCGGGACAGGGGGCAGCTACACCTTC	CAMAGTGGSYTF
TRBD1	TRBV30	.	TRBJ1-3	TGTGCCTGGAAAAGGGACAGGGTAAGAACTGGAGGAAACACCATATATTTT	CAWKRDRVRTGGNTIYF
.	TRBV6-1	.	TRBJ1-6	TGTGCCAGCAGTGAAACTCTGGGGGTTAATTCACCCCTCCACTTT	CASSETLGVNSPLHF
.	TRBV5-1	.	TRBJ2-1	TGCGCCAGCAGCGAGGGGGGTACCAATGAGCAGTTCTTC	CASSEGGTNEQFF
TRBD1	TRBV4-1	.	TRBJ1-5	TGCGCCAGCAGCCAAACGGAGAGGGGGCTTCAGCCCCAGCATTTT	CASSQTERGLQPQHF
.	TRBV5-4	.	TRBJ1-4	TGTGCCAGCAGCTTGAGAGGGGGAACAGGGTTATCAACTAATGAAAAACTGTTTTTT	CASSLRGGTGLSTNEKLFF
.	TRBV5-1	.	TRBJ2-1	TGCGCCAGCAGCTTGGCCTCAGGTTTAGGCTACAATGAGCAGTTCTTC	CASSLASGLGYNEQFF
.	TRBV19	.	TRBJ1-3	TGTGCCAGTAAATTTCGGACTGGAAACACCATATATTTT	CASKFRTGNTIYF
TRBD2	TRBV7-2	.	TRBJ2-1	TGTGCCAGCAGCTTATGGACTAGCGGGACCGCGGGAGGAGGTGGAGAGCAGTTCTTC	CASSLWTSGTAGGGGEQFF
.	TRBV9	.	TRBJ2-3	TGTGCCAGCAGCGTAGAATTCCGAAGCACAGATACGCAGTATTTT	CASSVEFRSTDTQYF
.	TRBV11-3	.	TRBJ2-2	TGTGCCAGCAGCTTAGAGTACACCGGGGAGCTGTTTTTT	CASSLEYTGELFF
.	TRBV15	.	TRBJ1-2	TGTGCCACCAGCAGAGCCTCGGGGGTAACCAACTATGGCTACACCTTC	CATSRASGVTNYGYTF
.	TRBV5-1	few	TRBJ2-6	TGCGCCAGCAGCTTGGTCGGGGCTCCCTACTCTGGGGCCAACGTCCTGACTTTC	CASSLVGAPYSGANVLTF
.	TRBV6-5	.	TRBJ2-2	TGTGCCAGCAGCCGGGCCCCGAACACCGGGGAGCTGTTTTTT	CASSRAPNTGELFF
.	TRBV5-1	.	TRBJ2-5	TGCGCCAGCAAGAACCCCGAGGGCGAGACCCAGTACTTC	CASKNPEGETQYF
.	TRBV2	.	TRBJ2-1	TGTGCCAGCACCATAACTGGAGGGGGGGTCAGGCATGAGCAGTTCTTC	CASTITGGGVRHEQFF
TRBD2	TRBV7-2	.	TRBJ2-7	TGTGCCAGCAGCACCACACCGGGACTAGCGCAAGGAAGGGGCGAGCAGTACTTC	CASSTTPGLAQGRGEQYF
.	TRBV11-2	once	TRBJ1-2	TGTGCCAGCAGCTTTGGAAGCTATGGCTACACCTTC	CASSFGSYGYTF
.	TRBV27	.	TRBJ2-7	TGTGCCAGCAGTTATGCTAGCGCATCCTACGAGCAGTACTTC	CASSYASASYEQYF
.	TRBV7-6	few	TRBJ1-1	TGTGCCAGCAGCTCGGTAGAGAGGGGACGAAAGAACACTGAAGCTTTCTTT	CASSSVERGRKNTEAFF